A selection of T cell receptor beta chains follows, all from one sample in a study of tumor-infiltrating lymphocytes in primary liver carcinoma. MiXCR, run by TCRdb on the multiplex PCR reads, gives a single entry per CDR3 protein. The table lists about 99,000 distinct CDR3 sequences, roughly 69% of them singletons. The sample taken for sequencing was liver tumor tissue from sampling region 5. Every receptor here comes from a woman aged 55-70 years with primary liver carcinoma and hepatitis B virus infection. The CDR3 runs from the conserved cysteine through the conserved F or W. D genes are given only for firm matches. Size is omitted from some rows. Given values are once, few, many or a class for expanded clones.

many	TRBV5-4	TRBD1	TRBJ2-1	TGTGCCAGCAGGGACAGGGAAGCCTACAATGAGCAGTTCTTC	CASRDREAYNEQFF
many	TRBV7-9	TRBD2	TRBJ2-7	TGTGCCAGCAGCGATAAACTAGCGCCGGGATCCTACGAGCAGTACTTC	CASSDKLAPGSYEQYF
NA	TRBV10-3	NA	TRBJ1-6	TGTGCCGTTCAAAAAGGGCTAGATTCACCCCTCCACTTT	CAVQKGLDSPLHF
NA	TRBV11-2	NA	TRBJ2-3	TGTGTCAGCAGCTTAGGGGGACTAACGTACGCGTCAGATACGCTGTATTTT	CVSSLGGLTYASDTLYF
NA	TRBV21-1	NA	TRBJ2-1	TGTGCCAGCAGCAAAGTTTTCTCTGGGCAGGTGTCCTACAATGAGCAGTTCTTC	CASSKVFSGQVSYNEQFF
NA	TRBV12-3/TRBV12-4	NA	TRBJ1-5	TGTGCCAGCAGACCGACAGGCAATAGTAATCAGCCCCAGCATTTT	CASRPTGNSNQPQHF
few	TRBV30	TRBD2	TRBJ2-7	TGTGCCTGGACCCAGGGAGATTTAGCGGGAGGCTCCTACGAGCAGTACTTC	CAWTQGDLAGGSYEQYF
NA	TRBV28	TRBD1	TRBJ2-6	TGTGCCAACACTTCACCCGGGACAGGGGGCGATGGGGCCAACGTCCTGACTTTC	CANTSPGTGGDGANVLTF
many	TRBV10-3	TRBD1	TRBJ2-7	TGTGCCATCAGTGAGGCTTTATCGGGACAGGGTTACGAGCAGTACTTC	CAISEALSGQGYEQYF
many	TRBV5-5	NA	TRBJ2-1	TGTGCCAGCAGCCCACGGGACCCGCTTATCTTAAACTACAATGAGCAGTTCTTC	CASSPRDPLILNYNEQFF
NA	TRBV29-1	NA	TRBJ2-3	TGCAGCGTTGTTGGTGGGAAGGGTGCAGATACGCAGTATTTT	CSVVGGKGADTQYF
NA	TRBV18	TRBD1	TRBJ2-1	TGTGCCAGCTCACTTGGACAGGCCAATGAGGAGTTCTTC	CASSLGQANEEFF
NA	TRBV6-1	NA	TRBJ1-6	TGTGCCAGCAAGATACAGTGGGCGGATAATTCACCCCTCCACTTT	CASKIQWADNSPLHF
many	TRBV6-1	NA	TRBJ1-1	TGTGCCAGCAGTGAAAGGATAGACCCAGACGAAGCTTTCTTT	CASSERIDPDEAFF
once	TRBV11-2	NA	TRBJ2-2	TGTGCCAGCAGCTTAGAGAGGTGGTCCGGGGAGCTGTTTTTT	CASSLERWSGELFF
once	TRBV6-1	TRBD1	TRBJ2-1	TGTGCCAACAGACTCGACAGGGGGCCCTACAATGAGCAGTTCTTC	CANRLDRGPYNEQFF
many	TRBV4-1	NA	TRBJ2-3	TGCGCCAGCAGCCAAACTGCCGGACAAAGGGGAGATACGCAGTATTTT	CASSQTAGQRGDTQYF
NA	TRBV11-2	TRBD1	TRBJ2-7	TGTGCCATCAACTTAGAGGGGGCAGGGGGGCAGTACTTC	CAINLEGAGGQYF
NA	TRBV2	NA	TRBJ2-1	TGTGCCAGCAGTGCCTATGGGGGGCGCACGGGAGATGAGCAGTTCTTC	CASSAYGGRTGDEQFF
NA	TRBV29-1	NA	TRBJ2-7	TGCAGTTCCGACAACCCCGGAACAGGGGAGCAGTACTTC	CSSDNPGTGEQYF
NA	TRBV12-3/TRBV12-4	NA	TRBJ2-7	TGTGCCAGCAGTTTAGCACCCGGATCCTACGAGCAGTACTTC	CASSLAPGSYEQYF
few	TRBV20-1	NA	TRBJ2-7	TGCAGTGCTAGGAGGCCCCGGGGAACCTCCTACGAGCAGTACTTC	CSARRPRGTSYEQYF
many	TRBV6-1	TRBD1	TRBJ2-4	TGTGCCAGCACTGAGGGGACAGGGGGCTGGAGGGACATTCAGTACTTC	CASTEGTGGWRDIQYF
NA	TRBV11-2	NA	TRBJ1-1	TGTGGCGGCAGCTTAGAGAGGTCTTCCGAAGCTTTCTTT	CGGSLERSSEAFF
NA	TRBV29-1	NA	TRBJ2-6	TGCAGCGCAGGAGGGGGAACTGGGGCCAACGTCCTGGCTTTC	CSAGGGTGANVLAF
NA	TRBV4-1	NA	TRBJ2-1	TGCGCCAGTAGCCAAGGAGCTGGGGGAGGTTCCTACATTGAGCAGTTCTTC	CASSQGAGGGSYIEQFF
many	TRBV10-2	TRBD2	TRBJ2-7	TGCGCCAGCACGGTCCGGAGCGGGGGCTCCTACGAGCAGTACTTC	CASTVRSGGSYEQYF
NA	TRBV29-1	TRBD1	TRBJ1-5	TGCAGCGCCGGACAGGAAGGTCTGCCCCAGCATTTC	CSAGQEGLPQHF
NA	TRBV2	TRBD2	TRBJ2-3	TGTGTCAGCACGGCCGGGACTAGAACGGATACGCAGTATTTT	CVSTAGTRTDTQYF